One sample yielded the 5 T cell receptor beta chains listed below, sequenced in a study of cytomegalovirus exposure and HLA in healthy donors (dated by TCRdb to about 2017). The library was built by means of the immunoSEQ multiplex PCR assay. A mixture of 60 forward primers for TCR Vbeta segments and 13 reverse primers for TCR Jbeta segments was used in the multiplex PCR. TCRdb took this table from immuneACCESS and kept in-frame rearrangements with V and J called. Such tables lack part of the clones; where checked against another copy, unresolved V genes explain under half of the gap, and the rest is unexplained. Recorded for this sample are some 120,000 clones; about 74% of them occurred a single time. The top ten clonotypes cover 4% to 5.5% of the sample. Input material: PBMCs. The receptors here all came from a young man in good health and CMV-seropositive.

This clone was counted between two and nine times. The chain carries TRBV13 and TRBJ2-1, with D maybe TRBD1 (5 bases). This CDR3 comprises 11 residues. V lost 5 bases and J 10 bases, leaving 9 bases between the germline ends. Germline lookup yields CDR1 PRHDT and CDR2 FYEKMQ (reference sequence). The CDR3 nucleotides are TGTGCCAGCAGCCCTAACAGGGAGCAGTTCTTC. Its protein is CASSPNREQFF.

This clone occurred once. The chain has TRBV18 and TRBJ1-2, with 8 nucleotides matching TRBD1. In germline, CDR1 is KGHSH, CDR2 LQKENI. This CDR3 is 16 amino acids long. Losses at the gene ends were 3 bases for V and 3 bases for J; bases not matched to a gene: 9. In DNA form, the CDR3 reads TGTGCCAGCTCACCGGGTTCCAGGACAGGGTACTATGGCTACACCTTC. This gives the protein CASSPGSRTGYYGYTF.

The CDR3 DNA reads TGTGCCAGCTCCCCCGACAGCAAAGATGGCTACACCTTC. This translates into CASSPDSKDGYTF. V usage is TRBV18 and J usage is TRBJ1-2, with a possible D match to TRBD1 (5 bases). Germline V gene data show CDR1 as KGHSH and CDR2 as LQKENI. V was shortened by 6 bases and J by 6 bases, with 14 bases between the two germline ends. The CDR3 contains 13 residues.

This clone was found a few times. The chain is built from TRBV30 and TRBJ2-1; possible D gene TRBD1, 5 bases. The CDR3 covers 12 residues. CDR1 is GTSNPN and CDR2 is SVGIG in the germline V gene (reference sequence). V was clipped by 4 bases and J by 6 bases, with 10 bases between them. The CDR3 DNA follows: TGTGCCTGGAAAGGGGTAGGCAATGAGCAGTTCTTC. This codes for CAWKGVGNEQFF.

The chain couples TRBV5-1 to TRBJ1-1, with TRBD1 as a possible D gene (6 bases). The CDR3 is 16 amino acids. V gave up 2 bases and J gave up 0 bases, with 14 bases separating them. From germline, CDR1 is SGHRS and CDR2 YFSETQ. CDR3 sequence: CASSLGGAYMNTEAFF. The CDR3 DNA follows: TGCGCCAGCAGCTTAGGGGGGGCGTACATGAACACTGAAGCTTTCTTT.